This entry is about one T cell receptor beta chain. The source of the sample is a study of CD8+ T cells in alopecia areata. Between the trimmed V and J ends, which lost 5 bases and 4 bases, there was a span of 10 bases. The CDR3 sequence is 13 residues long. CDR1 and CDR2 (germline): MGHRA, YSYEKL. cDNA serving as the sequencing template came from extracted, reverse transcribed RNA. Sequencing used immunoSEQ multiplex PCR; TCRdb keeps in-frame clones, though not all of them. The profile shows 150,000 or so clones, 50% to 65% of them singletons. Treatment: oral pan-JAK inhibitor, 5-10 mg twice daily. The chain uses TRBV4-1 and TRBJ2-3; D ambiguous. Specimen: CD8+ T cells sorted from blood, collected at week 4, from a patient treated with tofacitinib. The receptor comes from a human donor with alopecia areata. The CDR3 DNA is TGCGCCAGCAGCGACCCTGCTGCAGATACGCAGTATTTT. This translates into CASSDPAADTQYF.